A selection of T cell receptor beta chains follows, all from one sample in a study of OX40 agonist ivuxolimab in advanced cancers. Some clones are missing from TCRdb's copy, which holds only in-frame ones; the method was immunoSEQ multiplex PCR. Of tens of thousands of clones listed, roughly four fifths are singletons. The sequenced sample was CD4+ or CD8+ T cells sorted from blood, obtained in a trial of the OX40 agonist ivuxolimab. Receptors were obtained from an adult with an advanced solid tumor such as melanoma, head and neck, liver or kidney cancer. Each CDR3 is given with its conserved first and last residue. Each record gives: J gene, clone size, V gene, CDR3 protein. Size tells how often a clone was seen (once, few, many) or the class of an expanded clone, and some rows leave it out.

TRBJ2-1 - TRBV6-1 CASSVTLNPYNEQFF
TRBJ2-2 - TRBV28 CATTPPGRANTGELFF
TRBJ2-1 few TRBV4-1 CASSQSYPGLRGNEQFF
TRBJ2-7 - TRBV7-9 CASSPWLGGAYEQYF
TRBJ1-1 - TRBV6-5 CASSYIREVNTEAFF
TRBJ1-2 - TRBV6-6 CASTEGHSTLIYGYTF
TRBJ2-7 - TRBV27 CASSKGLAPEQYF
TRBJ1-2 - TRBV28 CASSPQGATYGYTF
TRBJ2-2 - TRBV10-3 CAISLGGGHTGELFF
TRBJ2-3 - TRBV11-2 CASSARLAETQYF
TRBJ2-1 once TRBV7-6 CASSLDRGSYNEQFF
TRBJ2-3 - TRBV7-7 CASSLREFQHADTQYF